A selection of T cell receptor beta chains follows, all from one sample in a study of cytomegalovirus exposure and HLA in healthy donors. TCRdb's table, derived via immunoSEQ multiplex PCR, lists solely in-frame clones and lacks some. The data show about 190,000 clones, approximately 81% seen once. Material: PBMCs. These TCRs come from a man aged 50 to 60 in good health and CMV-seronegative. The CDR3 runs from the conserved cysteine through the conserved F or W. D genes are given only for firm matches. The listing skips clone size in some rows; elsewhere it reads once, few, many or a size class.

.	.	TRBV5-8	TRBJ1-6	CASSLVGVNSPLHF	TGTGCCAGCAGCTTGGTCGGGGTTAATTCACCCCTCCACTTT
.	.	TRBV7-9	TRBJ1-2	CAIEGSVRLRDGYTF	TGTGCCATTGAGGGATCCGTTCGGCTCAGAGATGGCTACACCTTC
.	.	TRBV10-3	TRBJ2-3	CAISPSLSTDTQYF	TGTGCCATCAGTCCGTCCCTTAGCACAGATACGCAGTATTTT
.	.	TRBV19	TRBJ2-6	CASSGALQYSGANVLTF	TGTGCCAGTAGTGGAGCGCTTCAGTACTCTGGGGCCAACGTCCTGACTTTC
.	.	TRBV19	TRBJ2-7	CASSISQSYEQYF	TGTGCCAGTAGTATATCCCAGTCCTACGAGCAGTACTTC
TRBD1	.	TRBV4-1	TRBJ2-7	CASSQVRDRGLYEQYF	TGCGCCAGCAGCCAAGTCCGGGACAGGGGGCTCTACGAGCAGTACTTC
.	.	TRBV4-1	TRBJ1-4	CASSQDPRRRGINEKLFF	TGCGCCAGCAGCCAAGATCCCAGGCGCAGGGGAATAAATGAAAAACTGTTTTTT
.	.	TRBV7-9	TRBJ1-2	CASSVQDSYGYTF	TGTGCCAGCAGCGTACAGGATTCCTATGGCTACACCTTC
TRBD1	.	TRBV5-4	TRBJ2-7	CASSLRGGSISYEQYF	TGTGCCAGCAGCTTGCGAGGGGGCAGTATCTCCTACGAGCAGTACTTC
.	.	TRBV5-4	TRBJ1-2	CASSPTGTNYGYTF	TGTGCCAGCAGCCCGACGGGAACTAACTATGGCTACACCTTC
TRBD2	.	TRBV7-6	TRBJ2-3	CASSPTSGGATGDTQYF	TGTGCCAGCAGCCCCACTAGCGGGGGAGCTACTGGAGATACGCAGTATTTT
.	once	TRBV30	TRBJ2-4	CAWSVLGGRNIQYF	TGTGCCTGGAGTGTACTTGGGGGCCGAAACATTCAGTACTTC
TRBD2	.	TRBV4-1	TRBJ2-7	CASSQGMPAGGYYEQYF	TGCGCCAGCAGCCAAGGAATGCCGGCGGGGGGTTACTACGAGCAGTACTTC
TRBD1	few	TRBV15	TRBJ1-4	CATSREQGALFF	TGTGCCACCAGCAGAGAACAGGGGGCACTGTTTTTT
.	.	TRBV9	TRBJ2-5	CASSVGASGTQYF	TGTGCCAGCAGCGTAGGAGCCTCCGGGACCCAGTACTTC
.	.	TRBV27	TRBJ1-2	CASSFRAGAFSYGYTF	TGTGCCAGCAGTTTTAGGGCAGGGGCCTTTAGCTATGGCTACACCTTC
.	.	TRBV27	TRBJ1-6	CASSARENSPLHF	TGTGCCAGCTCTGCGAGGGAAAATTCACCCCTCCACTTT
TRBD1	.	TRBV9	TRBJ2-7	CASSEGQAYEQYF	TGTGCCAGCAGCGAGGGACAGGCCTACGAGCAGTACTTC
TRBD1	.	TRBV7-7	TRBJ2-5	CASSSGTGGETQYF	TGTGCCAGCAGCTCCGGGACAGGGGGAGAGACCCAGTACTTC
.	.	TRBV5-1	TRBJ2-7	CASSFTIEPYEQYF	TGCGCCAGCAGCTTTACGATTGAGCCCTACGAGCAGTACTTC
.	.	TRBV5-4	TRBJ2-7	CASSLGAYSYEQYF	TGTGCCAGCAGCTTAGGAGCGTATTCCTACGAGCAGTACTTC
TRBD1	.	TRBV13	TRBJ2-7	CASSPYLGGASYEQYF	TGTGCCAGCAGCCCCTACCTAGGGGGCGCCTCCTACGAGCAGTACTTC
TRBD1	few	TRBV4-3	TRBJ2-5	CASSQDRSSFRGTGYQETQYF	TGCGCCAGCAGCCAAGATAGGTCGTCCTTCCGCGGGACAGGGTACCAAGAGACCCAGTACTTC
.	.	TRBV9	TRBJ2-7	CASSVGTGSSYEQYF	TGTGCCAGCAGCGTAGGTACCGGGTCCTCCTACGAGCAGTACTTC
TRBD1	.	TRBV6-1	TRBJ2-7	CASTSGTEHYEQYF	TGTGCCAGCACCTCCGGGACAGAACACTACGAGCAGTACTTC
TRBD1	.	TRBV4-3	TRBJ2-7	CASSQAGQGYEQYF	TGCGCCAGCAGCCAGGCAGGACAGGGGTACGAGCAGTACTTC